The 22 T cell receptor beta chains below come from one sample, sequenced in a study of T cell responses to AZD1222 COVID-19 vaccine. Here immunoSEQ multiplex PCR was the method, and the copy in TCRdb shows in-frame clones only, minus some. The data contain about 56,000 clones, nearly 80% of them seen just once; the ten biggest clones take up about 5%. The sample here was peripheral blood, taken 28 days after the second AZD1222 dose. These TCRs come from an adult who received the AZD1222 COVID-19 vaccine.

The CDR3 region has the DNA TGTGCCAGCAGTCTTGTATTCGCAACTAATGAAAAACTGTTTTTT. Amino acid sequence: CASSLVFATNEKLFF. This chain links TRBV3-1 (or the pseudogene TRBV3-2) with TRBJ1-4, with unresolved D. CDR1 and CDR2 (germline): LGHDT, YNNKEL (reference sequence). Between the trimmed V and J ends, which lost 6 bases and 0 bases, there was a span of 11 bases. The CDR3 runs 15 residues.

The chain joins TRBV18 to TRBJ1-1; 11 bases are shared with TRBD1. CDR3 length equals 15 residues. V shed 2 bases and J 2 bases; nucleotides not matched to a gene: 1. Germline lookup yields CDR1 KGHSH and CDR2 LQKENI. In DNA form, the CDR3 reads TGTGCCAGCTCACCAGGACAGGGGGCTAACACTGAAGCTTTCTTT. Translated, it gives CASSPGQGANTEAFF.

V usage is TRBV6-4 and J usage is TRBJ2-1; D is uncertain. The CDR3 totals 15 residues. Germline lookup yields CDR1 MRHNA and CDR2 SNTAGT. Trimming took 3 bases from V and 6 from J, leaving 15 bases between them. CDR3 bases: TGTGCCAGCAGTGAACAGCCCAGGAGCTCCAATGAGCAGTTCTTC. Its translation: CASSEQPRSSNEQFF.

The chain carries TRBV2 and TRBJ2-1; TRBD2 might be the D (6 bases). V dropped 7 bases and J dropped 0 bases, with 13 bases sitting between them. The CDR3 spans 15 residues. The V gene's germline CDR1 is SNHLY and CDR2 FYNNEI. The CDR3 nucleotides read TGTGCCAGCAAGCTTAGCGGAAACTCCTACAATGAGCAGTTCTTC. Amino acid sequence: CASKLSGNSYNEQFF. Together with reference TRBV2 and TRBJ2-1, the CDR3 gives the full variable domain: EPEVTQTPSHQVTQMGQEVILRCVPISNHLYFYWYRQILGQKVEFLVSFYNNEISEKSEIFDDQFSVERPDGSNFTLKIRSTKLEDSAMYFCASKLSGNSYNEQFFGPGTRLTVL.

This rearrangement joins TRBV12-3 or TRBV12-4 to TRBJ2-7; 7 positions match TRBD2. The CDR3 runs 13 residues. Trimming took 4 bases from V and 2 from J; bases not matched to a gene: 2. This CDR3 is CASSYGLAYEQYF. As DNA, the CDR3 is TGTGCCAGCAGTTACGGACTAGCCTACGAGCAGTACTTC.

The CDR3 loop reads CASRQRQGALRFSYTF. The CDR3 nucleotides read TGTGCCAGCAGACAACGGCAGGGGGCGCTTCGGTTTAGCTACACCTTC. V gene TRBV21-1 combines with J gene TRBJ1-2; the table assigns TRBD1, which was not confirmed against the DNA. TRBV21-1 is deemed a pseudogene. The CDR3 contains 16 residues.

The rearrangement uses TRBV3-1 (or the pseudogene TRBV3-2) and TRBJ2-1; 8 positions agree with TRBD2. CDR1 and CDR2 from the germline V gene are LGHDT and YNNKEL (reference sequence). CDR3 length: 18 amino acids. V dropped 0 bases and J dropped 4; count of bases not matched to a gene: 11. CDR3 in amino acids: CASSQDPPSGSQYNEQFF. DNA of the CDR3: TGTGCCAGCAGCCAAGATCCCCCGAGCGGGAGTCAGTACAATGAGCAGTTCTTC.

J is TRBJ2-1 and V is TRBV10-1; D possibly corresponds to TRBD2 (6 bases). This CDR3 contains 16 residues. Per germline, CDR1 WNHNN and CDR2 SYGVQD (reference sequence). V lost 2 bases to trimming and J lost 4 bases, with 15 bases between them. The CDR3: CASSESELAVYNEQFF. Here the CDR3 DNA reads TGCGCCAGCAGTGAGAGCGAACTAGCAGTTTACAATGAGCAGTTCTTC.

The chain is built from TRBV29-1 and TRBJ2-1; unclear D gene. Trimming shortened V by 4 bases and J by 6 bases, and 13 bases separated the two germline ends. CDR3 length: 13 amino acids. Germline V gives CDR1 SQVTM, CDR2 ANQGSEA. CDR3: CSVVKSLGNEQFF. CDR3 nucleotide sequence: TGCAGCGTTGTTAAGAGTCTCGGCAATGAGCAGTTCTTC.

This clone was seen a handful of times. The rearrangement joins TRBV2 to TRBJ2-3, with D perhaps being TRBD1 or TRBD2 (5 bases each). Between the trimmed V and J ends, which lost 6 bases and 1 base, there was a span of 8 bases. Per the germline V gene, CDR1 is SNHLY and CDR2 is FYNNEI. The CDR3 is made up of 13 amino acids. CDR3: CASRRDGTDTQYF. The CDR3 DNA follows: TGTGCCAGCAGAAGGGACGGCACAGATACGCAGTATTTT.

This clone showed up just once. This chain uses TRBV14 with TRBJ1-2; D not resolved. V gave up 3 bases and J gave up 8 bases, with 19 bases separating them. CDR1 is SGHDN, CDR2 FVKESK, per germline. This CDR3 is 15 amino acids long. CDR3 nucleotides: TGTGCCAGCAGCCAGCGGGGAGAGACATTCCGAGGCTACACCTTC. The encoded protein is CASSQRGETFRGYTF.

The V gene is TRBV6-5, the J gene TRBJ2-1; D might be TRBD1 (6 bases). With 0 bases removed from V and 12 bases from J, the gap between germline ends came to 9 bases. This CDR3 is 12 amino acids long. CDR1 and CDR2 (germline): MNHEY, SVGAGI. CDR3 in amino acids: CASSYSGQSQFF. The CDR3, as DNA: TGTGCCAGCAGTTACTCTGGACAGTCGCAGTTCTTC.

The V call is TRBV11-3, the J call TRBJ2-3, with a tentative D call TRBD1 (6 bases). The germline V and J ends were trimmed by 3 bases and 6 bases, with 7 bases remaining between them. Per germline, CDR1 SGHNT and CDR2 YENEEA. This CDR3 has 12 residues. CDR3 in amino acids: CASSFRGDTQYF. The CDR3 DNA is TGTGCCAGCAGCTTCAGGGGCGATACGCAGTATTTT. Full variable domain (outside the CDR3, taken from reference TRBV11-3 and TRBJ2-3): EAGVVQSPRYKIIEKKQPVAFWCNPISGHNTLYWYLQNLGQGPELLIRYENEEAVDDSQLPKDRFSAERLKGVDSTLKIQPAELGDSAVYLCASSFRGDTQYFGPGTRLTVL.

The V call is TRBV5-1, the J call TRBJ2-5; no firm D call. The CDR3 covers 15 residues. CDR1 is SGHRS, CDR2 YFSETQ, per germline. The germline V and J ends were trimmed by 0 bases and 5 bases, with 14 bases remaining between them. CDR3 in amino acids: CASSLDLVPRETQYF. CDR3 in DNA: TGCGCCAGCAGCTTGGACTTGGTACCGCGGGAGACCCAGTACTTC.

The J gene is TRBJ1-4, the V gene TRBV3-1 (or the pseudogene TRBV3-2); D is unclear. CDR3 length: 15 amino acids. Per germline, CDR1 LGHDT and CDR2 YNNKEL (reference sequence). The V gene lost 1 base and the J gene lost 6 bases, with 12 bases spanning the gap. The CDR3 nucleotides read TGTGCCAGCAGCCAAGTTGCTCCGGGTGATGAAAAACTGTTTTTT. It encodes CASSQVAPGDEKLFF.

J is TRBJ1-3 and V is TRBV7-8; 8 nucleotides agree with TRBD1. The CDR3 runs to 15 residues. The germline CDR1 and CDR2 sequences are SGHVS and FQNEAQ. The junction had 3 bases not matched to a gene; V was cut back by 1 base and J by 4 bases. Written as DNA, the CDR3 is TGTGCCAGCAGCTTAGTCCAGGGGGCAGGAAACACCATATATTTT. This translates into CASSLVQGAGNTIYF.

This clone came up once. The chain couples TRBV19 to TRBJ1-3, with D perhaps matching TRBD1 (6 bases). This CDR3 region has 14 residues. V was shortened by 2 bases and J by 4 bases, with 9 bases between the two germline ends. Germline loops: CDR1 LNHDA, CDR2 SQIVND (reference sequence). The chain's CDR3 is CASSIWDTGNTIYF. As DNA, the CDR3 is TGTGCCAGTAGTATATGGGACACGGGAAACACCATATATTTT.

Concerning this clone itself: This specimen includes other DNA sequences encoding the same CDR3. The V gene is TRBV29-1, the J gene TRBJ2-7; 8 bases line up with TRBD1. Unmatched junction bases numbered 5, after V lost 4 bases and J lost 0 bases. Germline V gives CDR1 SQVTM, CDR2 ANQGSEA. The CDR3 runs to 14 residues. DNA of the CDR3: TGCAGCGTTGCAACAGGGGGAAGCTCCTACGAGCAGTACTTC. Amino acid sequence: CSVATGGSSYEQYF.

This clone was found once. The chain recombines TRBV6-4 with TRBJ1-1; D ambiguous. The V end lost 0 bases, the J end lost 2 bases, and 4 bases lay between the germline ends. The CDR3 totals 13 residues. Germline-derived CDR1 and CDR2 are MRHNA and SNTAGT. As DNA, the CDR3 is TGTGCCAGCAGTGACTCGACAAACACTGAAGCTTTCTTT. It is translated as CASSDSTNTEAFF.

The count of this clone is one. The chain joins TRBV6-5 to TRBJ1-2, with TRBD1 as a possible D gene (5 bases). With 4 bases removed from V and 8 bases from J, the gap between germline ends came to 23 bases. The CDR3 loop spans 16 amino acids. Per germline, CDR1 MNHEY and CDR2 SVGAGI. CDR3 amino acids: CASSFQEHVWRGGYTF. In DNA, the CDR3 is TGTGCCAGCAGTTTTCAAGAACATGTGTGGAGGGGAGGCTACACCTTC.

The CDR3 bases are TGTGCCAGTAGTATAAGAGCTACAGGGATTGGCAATCAGCCCCAGCATTTT. It is translated as CASSIRATGIGNQPQHF. The gene calls are TRBV19 and TRBJ1-5; TRBD1 is a possible D gene (6 bases). The CDR3 is 17 residues long. The germline gives CDR1 LNHDA, CDR2 SQIVND (reference sequence). Trimming took off 2 bases at V and 2 bases at J, with 16 bases between the two ends.

CDR3: CASSFEQGRTGELFF. The CDR3 DNA reads TGCGCCAGCAGCTTCGAACAGGGGAGGACCGGGGAGCTGTTTTTT. The V call is TRBV5-1, the J call TRBJ2-2, with D possibly being TRBD1 (7 bases). This CDR3 is built from 15 residues. Germline V gene data show CDR1 as SGHRS and CDR2 as YFSETQ. V shed 2 bases and J shed 5 bases, with 13 bases lying between them.